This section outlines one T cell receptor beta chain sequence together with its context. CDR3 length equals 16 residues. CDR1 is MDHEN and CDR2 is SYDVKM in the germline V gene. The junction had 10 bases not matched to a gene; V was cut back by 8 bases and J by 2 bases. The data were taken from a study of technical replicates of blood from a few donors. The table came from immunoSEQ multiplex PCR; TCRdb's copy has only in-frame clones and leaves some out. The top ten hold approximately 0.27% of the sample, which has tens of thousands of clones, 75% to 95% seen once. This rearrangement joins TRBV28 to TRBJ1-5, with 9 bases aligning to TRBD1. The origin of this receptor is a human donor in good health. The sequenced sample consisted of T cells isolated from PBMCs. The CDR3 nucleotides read TGTGCCAGCTACCCAGGGACAGGGATGCGCAATCAGCCCCAGCATTTT. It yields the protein CASYPGTGMRNQPQHF.